This T cell receptor beta chain derives from a study of blood T cells in healthy people across ages. Sample-barcoded 5' priming and a J-beta primer mix drove a second PCR of roughly 7 to 11 cycles. MiXCR was run by TCRdb on the 5' RACE reads, yielding one entry per CDR3 protein. Seen here are hundreds of thousands of distinct CDR3 sequences, around three fifths observed once, and the top ten hold about a quarter. Only one count was recorded for this clonotype. Its antigen is unidentified. Germline lookup yields CDR1 SGHAT and CDR2 FQDESV (reference sequence). Trimming removed 3 bases at V and 6 bases at J, with 8 bases between. The CDR3 extends over 12 amino acids. Overall study findings and caveats: Comparison with aged donors showed that long-lived donors had more naive CD4+ cells and higher diversity.

The genes are TRBV11-1 and TRBJ1-1, with D unresolved. Sequenced input: blood. The sequence was obtained from a middle-aged man in good health. The CDR3 sequence: CASSFLDSEAFF. CDR3 bases: TGTGCCAGCAGCTTTCTTGACTCTGAAGCTTTCTTT.